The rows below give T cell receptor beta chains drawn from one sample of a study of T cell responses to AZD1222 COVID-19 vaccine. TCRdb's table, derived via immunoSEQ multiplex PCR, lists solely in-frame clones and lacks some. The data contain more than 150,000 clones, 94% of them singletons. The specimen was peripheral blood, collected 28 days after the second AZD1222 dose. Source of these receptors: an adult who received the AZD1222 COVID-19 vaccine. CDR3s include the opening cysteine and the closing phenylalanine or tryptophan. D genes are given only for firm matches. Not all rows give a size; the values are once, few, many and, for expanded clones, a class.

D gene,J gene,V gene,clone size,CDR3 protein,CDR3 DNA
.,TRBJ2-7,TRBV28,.,CASSSRGREQYF,TGTGCCAGCAGCTCCCGAGGGCGCGAGCAGTACTTC
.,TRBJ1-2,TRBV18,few,CAIPDTHAGGYTF,TGTGCCATCCCGGACACCCACGCGGGGGGCTACACCTTC
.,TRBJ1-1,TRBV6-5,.,CASSYSIDRPNTEAFF,TGTGCCAGCAGTTACTCGATTGATCGTCCCAACACTGAAGCTTTCTTT
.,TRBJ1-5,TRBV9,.,CASSVGANQYSNQPQHF,TGTGCCAGCAGCGTAGGGGCTAACCAGTATAGCAATCAGCCCCAGCATTTT
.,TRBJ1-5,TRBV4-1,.,CASSLSGGTNLQPQHF,TGCGCCAGCAGCTTGTCGGGCGGGACCAACCTCCAGCCCCAGCATTTT
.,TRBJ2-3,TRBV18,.,CASSPSLGADTQYF,TGTGCCAGCTCACCCTCTCTCGGGGCAGATACGCAGTATTTT
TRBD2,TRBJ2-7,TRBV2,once,CASGGLDYEQYF,TGTGCCAGCGGGGGACTAGACTACGAGCAGTACTTC
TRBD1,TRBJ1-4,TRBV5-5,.,CASSLDRGRANEKLFF,TGTGCCAGCAGCCTAGACAGGGGAAGGGCTAATGAAAAACTGTTTTTT
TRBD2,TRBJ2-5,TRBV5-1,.,CASSMTSGIPRETQYF,TGCGCCAGCAGCATGACTAGCGGGATACCTCGAGAGACCCAGTACTTC
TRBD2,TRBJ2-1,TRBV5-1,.,CASSSGLVFSNEQFF,TGCGCCAGCAGCTCGGGACTAGTTTTTTCCAATGAGCAGTTCTTC
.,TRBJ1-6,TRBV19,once,CASSIAGYNSPLHF,TGTGCCAGTAGTATTGCAGGGTATAATTCACCCCTCCACTTT
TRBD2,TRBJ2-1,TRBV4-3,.,CASSRGHYSGGANEQFF,TGCGCCAGCAGCCGAGGACATTATAGCGGGGGGGCGAATGAGCAGTTCTTC
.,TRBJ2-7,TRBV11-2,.,CASSPLGGEGGYEQYF,TGTGCCAGCAGCCCCCTTGGGGGTGAGGGAGGTTACGAGCAGTACTTC
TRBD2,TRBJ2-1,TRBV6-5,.,CASMGGRYNEQFF,TGTGCCAGCATGGGCGGGAGGTACAATGAGCAGTTCTTC
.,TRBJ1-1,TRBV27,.,CASSLGVEAFF,TGTGCCAGCAGTTTAGGGGTTGAAGCTTTCTTT
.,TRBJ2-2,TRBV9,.,CASSVAGRTANTGELFF,TGTGCCAGCAGCGTAGCTGGGAGGACAGCGAACACCGGGGAGCTGTTTTTT
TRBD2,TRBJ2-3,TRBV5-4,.,CASSPTAGIGTDTQYF,TGTGCCAGCAGCCCGACAGCGGGAATTGGCACAGATACGCAGTATTTT
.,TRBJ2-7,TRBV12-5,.,CASGFEQYF,TGTGCTAGTGGTTTCGAGCAGTACTTC
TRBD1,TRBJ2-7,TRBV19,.,CASSPTTGGYEQYF,TGTGCCAGTAGTCCGACGACAGGGGGCTACGAGCAGTACTTC
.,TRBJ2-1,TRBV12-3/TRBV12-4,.,CASSLWTINEQFF,TGTGCCAGCAGTTTGTGGACAATCAATGAGCAGTTCTTC
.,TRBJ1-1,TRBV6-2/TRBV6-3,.,CASSYIGTEAFF,TGTGCCAGCAGTTACATCGGGACTGAAGCTTTCTTT
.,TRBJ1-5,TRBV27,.,CASSLMPPVRIDQPQHF,TGTGCCAGCAGTTTAATGCCCCCAGTAAGGATCGATCAGCCCCAGCATTTT
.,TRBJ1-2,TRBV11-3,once,CASSLGYPGNYGYTF,TGTGCCAGCAGCTTAGGGTATCCAGGGAACTATGGCTACACCTTC
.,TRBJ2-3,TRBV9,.,CASSVGASGTQYF,TGTGCCAGCAGCGTAGGCGCCTCCGGTACGCAGTATTTT
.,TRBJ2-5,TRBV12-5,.,CASGPRETQYF,TGTGCTAGTGGTCCCCGGGAGACCCAGTACTTC
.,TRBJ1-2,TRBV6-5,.,CASRSPNLYGYTF,TGTGCCAGCAGAAGCCCAAACTTATATGGCTACACCTTC